This TCR beta chain was sequenced during a study of cytomegalovirus exposure and HLA in healthy donors (TCRdb year 2017). Some background on the complete study: An earlier analysis of some 620 of the donors reported 276 Gb of sequence data and 117 million unique TCR beta sequences obtained from 150 million to 200 million T cells. A later analysis re-examined previously published TCR beta repertoires from hundreds of donors and added high-resolution HLA genotyping to investigate patterns of TCR occurrence. The T cell repertoires of under 750 subjects were profiled by immunosequencing and related to cytomegalovirus serostatus. The study combined high-throughput TCR immunosequencing, statistical association of individual TCRs with disease status, and machine learning to predict cytomegalovirus infection status. The study aimed to test whether cataloging public T cell receptors could reveal signatures of past pathogen exposure. An earlier analysis of roughly 600 of the donors used high-throughput TCR beta sequencing to judge whether each TCR beta V gene segment behaved as functional or pseudogenic. In the later analysis, no new phenotypic data were used to find candidate immune exposures; instead, reliance was placed on TCR beta sequences and their occurrence across donors. Every discovery cohort repertoire had been produced on one sequencing platform. An early release covering roughly 580 HLA-typed donors comprised roughly 300 gigabases of sequencing data and some 79 million unique TCR sequences. Of the roughly 400 genotyped donors, over 65% fell in the genetic ancestry cluster associated with self-reported Caucasian donors. A later genetic analysis took genome-wide SNP genotypes for about 55% of the roughly 670 donors and used that subset as a discovery cohort. On average, roughly 250,000 unique TCR beta nucleotide sequences were sequenced per donor among 300 to 500 genotyped donors of the cohort, with approximately 18% of those sequences being non-productive. Besides the first cohort of 666 subjects, a separate validation cohort made up of 120 different subjects was used. The number of donors typed differed by locus, with 629-630 for A, B, C, DRB1 and DQB1, around 560 for DQA1, 600 to 610 for DPA1, and some 450 for DPB1. A handful of DR-DQ haplotypes were handled as single units for association and clustering because linkage in the cohort was strong. HLA typing included class I and class II loci at four-digit resolution. Donor age, sex, ethnicity and CMV serostatus were compiled together with the repertoire data. Summary of the overall study and its limitations: In a later genetic analysis, a missense DCLRE1C variant was associated with V-gene and J-gene trimming of TCR beta chains, and the association was replicated in an independent cohort. While some public TCRs were present in many individuals, most TCR sequences turned up only very rarely across donors. CMV serostatus was the only immune exposure information available for the cohort. In a later analysis, TCR association rates were found to vary across HLA loci, with the most associated TCRs seen for DRB1 alleles and the fewest for HLA-C alleles. A cluster of highly shared sequence variants was judged likely to be a technical artifact of the sequencing pipeline. Only TCR beta chains were sequenced in this cohort, and the absence of alpha or paired-chain data limited detectable features. Roughly uniform sequencing depth across donors was assumed in presence/absence analyses, although this assumption may not hold. Linkage disequilibrium might explain the correlated functional status among segregating V segments, but an unknown experimental factor could not be excluded. Several of the top co-occurrence clusters appeared to be linked to parvovirus B19, influenza, CMV and Epstein-Barr virus, according to a later analysis. An earlier analysis of approximately 530 of the donors showed that most TCR beta V segments appeared in productive rearrangements either about 87% or about 30% of the time, which broadly matched IMGT annotations. Because HLA typing was unavailable for some donors at each locus, only the typed subset was used in association tests. A later genetic analysis reported fewer N-insertions in productive TCRs among donors in an Asian-associated ancestry cluster than the roughly 700-donor mean. Assigning TCR associations to individual alleles was difficult when HLA alleles, especially DR and DQ, strongly co-occurred. The classifier was reported to diagnose cytomegalovirus status with high specificity and sensitivity in both the original and validation cohorts. In a later analysis, some 17,000 TCR beta sequences were associated with specific HLA alleles at a false discovery rate of 0.05. In vitro tests confirmed that a few of the cytomegalovirus-associated TCR beta chains recognize cytomegalovirus antigens. Most CMV-associated TCR beta chains appeared to be HLA-restricted in a later analysis, and the HLA associations seemed to be driven largely by CMV exposure. According to the authors, the approach could potentially be generalized to other disease states and immunological phenotypes. Because counts were too low, about 18 rarely observed V segments, including chromosome 9 orphons, were left out of the earlier analysis of 500 to 650 of the donors. A further reported finding was that TCR beta sequences accurately predicted the HLA-A and HLA-B alleles for most subjects in the first cohort. A total of 150 to 200 TCR beta chains were listed by the study as associated with cytomegalovirus. In a later analysis, HLA-associated TCR beta chains showed more clonal expansion and lower generation probabilities than non-associated chains that were equally common.

Libraries came from the immunoSEQ multiplex PCR assay. A mixture of 60 forward primers for TCR Vbeta segments and 13 reverse primers for TCR Jbeta segments was used in the multiplex PCR. The CDR3 region of rearranged TCR beta genes was amplified from genomic DNA with a multiplex PCR assay. Amplified TCR beta libraries were sequenced as 87-base-pair reads on the Illumina HiSeq System. Regarding the original processing steps: A later analysis counted about 80 million unique TCR beta chains across the 666 repertoires, and around 9.9 million of these chains were shared by at least two donors. Raw reads were error-corrected and collapsed into unique sequences with a nearest-neighbor algorithm that merged closely related sequences to remove PCR and sequencing errors. V, D and J gene segments were assigned by aligning CDR3 sequences to IMGT reference sequences. For a sequence to be retained, a match of at least six nucleotides was required to both a V gene segment and a J gene segment. Rearrangements were called productive when the CDR3 lacked stop codons and stayed in frame with V and J; all others were non-productive. Following IMGT convention, CDR3 was defined as the stretch from the second conserved V-encoded cysteine to the conserved J-encoded phenylalanine. In an earlier analysis of 587 of the donors, sequences lacking an unambiguous match to a single V gene segment were excluded. An earlier analysis of a few hundred of the donors called V segments functional above 56.7% productive rearrangements and segregating when the between-donor standard deviation exceeded 5%. A statistical classification framework was built for diagnosing cytomegalovirus status from the catalog of TCR beta chain sequences. In a later analysis, TCR nucleotide sequences were compared against IMGT/GENE-DB human TR gene sequences so that V and J genes could be assigned. The TCRdist pipeline was used in a later analysis to assign CDR3 sequences and most-parsimonious VDJ recombination scenarios. In a later analysis, every TCR beta chain was defined by the combination of its CDR3 amino acid sequence and its V-gene family, and reads without a unique V-gene family were dropped. In a later analysis, 450 to 600 highly shared, low-generation-probability nucleotide sequences were removed to address suspected cross-contamination and a sequencing artifact. A later analysis calculated a clonal expansion index for each public chain from normalized within-repertoire ranks of inferred template counts. In a later analysis, generation probabilities were computed with a VDJ recombination model fitted to out-of-frame rearrangements, and the resulting probabilities were checked against IGoR. In a later analysis, hypergeometric tests were used to score TCR-TCR, TCR-HLA and TCR-CMV co-occurrence, with a repertoire-size bias correction applied to TCR pairs. In a later analysis, false discovery rates were estimated by permuting HLA or CMV assignments 20 times. In a later analysis, co-occurring TCRs were grouped with DBSCAN, and TCRdist sequence similarity was added when clustering was performed within HLA-allele-positive subsets. Co-occurrence clustering excluded repertoires with fewer than 30,000 or more than 120,000 public chains, plus five with anomalous nucleotide sharing. TCRdb's version of the immuneACCESS table is confined to in-frame rearrangements and falls short of the full clone set. An unresolved V gene accounts for under half of the shortfall where checked; the remainder is of unknown origin. That table gives V, J and clone size, and the DNA gave D and trimming. Recorded for this sample are almost 95,000 clones; roughly 70% of them occurred a single time. Of the sample, more than 2.5% is held by the ten largest clones.

The cohort was made up of 666 healthy bone marrow donors. Cohort members were all nominally healthy when sampled, although unrecorded immune exposures were likely present. The donor tested CMV seronegative and was one of the 352 seronegative cohort members. A peripheral blood sample was provided by each donor, and peripheral blood mononuclear cells were used for TCR beta sequencing. The Qiagen DNeasy Blood Extraction Kit was used to extract genomic DNA from the blood cell samples. This clone has more than one count but fewer than ten. Its antigen target is currently unknown. The input lacks base qualities; no much larger clone sits a single base away. The source is a man aged 50 to 59 in good health and CMV-seronegative. Sequenced: PBMCs.

This receptor has the CDR3 CASSQDYGYEQYF. The DNA sequence is as follows: TGCGCCAGCAGCCAAGATTACGGCTACGAGCAGTACTTC. The sequence is built from TRBV4-1 and TRBJ2-7, with the D gene not confidently named. V sheds 0 bases and J sheds 3 bases, leaving 6 bases between their ends. CDR3 length: 13 amino acids, cysteine to phenylalanine. The retained sequence is limited to the CDR3, 39 bases, with the frame set at the first base. As encoded in the germline V gene, CDR1 is MGHRA while CDR2 is YSYEKL.